This TCR beta chain emerged from a study of blood T cell repertoires in COVID-19 (TCRdb year 2020). In the study overall: Collaborator samples came from the United States, Italy and Spain and covered acute and convalescent phases of COVID-19. The material from the prospective study consisted of cDNA or gDNA derived from T cells, B-cell-depleted T cells, or PBMCs. Deeply sampled blood TCRbeta repertoires from subjects exposed to, actively infected with, or recovered from COVID-19 were included in the dataset. The repertoires were released in a freely available public database meant as a resource for research on the immune response to SARS-CoV-2. The samples were drawn from two sources: the first 160 participants of the ongoing ImmuneRACE study, and approximately 1,300 subjects contributed by 6 global collaborators. Nearly every sample came with metadata listing a de-identified subject ID, COVID-19 status, age in years and sex. HLA class I and class II types, where available, came from metadata supplied by the sample provider rather than from assay-based typing. Study-wide conclusions, independent of this receptor: The amount of clinical and demographic metadata varied by source and participant and was provided uncurated.

V is trimmed back by 3 bases and J by 5 bases, and the junction contains 7 bases that no gene match accounts for. CDR1 is given as KGHDR and CDR2 as SFDVKD, both from the germline V gene. From its cysteine to its phenylalanine, the CDR3 spans 17 amino acids. The entry retains the CDR3 DNA only, 51 bases that are in frame from base 1. In the case of this clone: Its recognized antigen is unknown. No much larger clone exists at a distance of one base, and base qualities are not known.

TCRbeta CDR3 regions were amplified from genomic DNA by means of the immunoSEQ Assay, a bias-controlled multiplex PCR. Under the source paper's analysis protocol: Within the assay, amplification of reference gene primers was used to estimate how many nucleated cells each sample contained. To quantify the absolute abundance of each unique TCRbeta CDR3 rearrangement, sequence reads were collapsed and filtered. Productive Simpson clonality was computed per sample as the square root of Simpson's diversity index over productive rearrangements. This immuneACCESS table, as held by TCRdb, lists in-frame sequences with V and J called but not all clones. Of the missing ones, under half trace to an unresolved V gene in checked studies; the others have no known cause. V, J and clone size were drawn from that table, and D and trimming were deduced from the DNA. The table for this sample lists around 70,000 clones; around 79% of them were counted only once. Approximately 26% of the sample is held by the ten biggest clonotypes.

Collaborating institutions collected whole blood in K2EDTA tubes following their own protocols. Collaborator samples were shipped for TCRbeta analysis as frozen whole blood, isolated PBMCs, or DNA extracted from either sample type. This TCR came from a man aged 55 to 70 with active or convalescent COVID-19. The sequencing input was peripheral blood. The chain was built from TRBV24-1 and TRBJ2-1; a stretch of 12 junction bases matches TRBD2. DNA sequence: TGTGCCACCAGTGATCCCAGACTAGCGGGGGCCAACAATGAGCAGTTCTTC. The translation is CATSDPRLAGANNEQFF.